The rows below give T cell receptor beta chains drawn from one sample of a study of T cells in Graves' hyperthyroidism and ophthalmopathy. MiXCR, run by TCRdb on the multiplex PCR reads, gives a single entry per CDR3 protein. The sample has 400,000 to 500,000 distinct CDR3 sequences; about 15% are singletons. Input material: blood. The receptor source for this set is a man aged 18 to 29 with Graves' ophthalmopathy. CDR3s include the opening cysteine and the closing phenylalanine or tryptophan. D genes are given only for firm matches. A clone size is listed for some rows: how often the clone was seen (once, few, many), or a class if it is expanded.

CDR3 length	D gene	clone size	V gene	J gene	CDR3 DNA	CDR3 protein
19	TRBD2	NA	TRBV5-1	TRBJ2-2	TGCGCCAGCAGCTCCCATTCCGGGACTAGCGGGAGCGGCACCGGGGAGCTGTTTTTT	CASSSHSGTSGSGTGELFF
14	NA	many	TRBV18	TRBJ2-1	TGTGCCAGCTCACCTCGAAGATTCACCAATGAGCAGTTCTTC	CASSPRRFTNEQFF
14	NA	many	TRBV12-3/TRBV12-4	TRBJ1-5	TGTGCCAGCAGTTTAGCGCAGGGTAATCAGCCCCAGCATTTT	CASSLAQGNQPQHF
13	TRBD1	few	TRBV7-8	TRBJ1-2	TGTGCCAGCAGCTACATCCAGGGGGTTGGCTACACCTTC	CASSYIQGVGYTF
14	NA	NA	TRBV19	TRBJ1-6	TGTGCCAGTAGTATCACCCCGGATAATTCACCCCTCCACTTT	CASSITPDNSPLHF
14	NA	many	TRBV6-5	TRBJ1-1	TGTGCCAGCAGTTACTTCGAGCCGGGAACTGAAGCTTTCTTT	CASSYFEPGTEAFF
15	TRBD2	many	TRBV29-1	TRBJ2-7	TGCAGCGTTGGGGGGCGGGAGGTCCCAGGCTACGAGCAGTACTTC	CSVGGREVPGYEQYF
15	NA	NA	TRBV3-1	TRBJ2-5	TGTGCCAGCAGCCAAGCAGCAACAATCCAAGAGACCCAGTACTTC	CASSQAATIQETQYF
14	NA	many	TRBV13	TRBJ2-3	TGTGCCAGCAGCAATTCACGGGGCACAGATACGCAGTATTTT	CASSNSRGTDTQYF
16	TRBD2	NA	TRBV4-2	TRBJ2-7	TGTGCCAGCAGTTACCTCGGTGCGGGGGTTCGAGACGAGCAGTACTTC	CASSYLGAGVRDEQYF
14	NA	many	TRBV13	TRBJ2-5	TGTGCCAGCAGGGACTCTGGACAACAAGAGACCCAGTACTTC	CASRDSGQQETQYF
14	NA	many	TRBV6-1	TRBJ2-7	TGTGCCAGCGCAAAGGAGGGGTTTACCTACGAGCAGTACTTC	CASAKEGFTYEQYF
15	NA	many	TRBV20-1	TRBJ2-3	TGCAGTGCCACTCAGCCGGAGGGTGGCACAGATACGCAGTATTTT	CSATQPEGGTDTQYF
12	NA	many	TRBV5-1	TRBJ2-3	TGCGCCAGCAGTGCCCACGAGGGCACGCAGTATTTT	CASSAHEGTQYF
17	NA	NA	TRBV27	TRBJ1-2	TGTGCCAGCAGTCATTCGAAGGAGCCGGGAGCTAACTATGGCTACACCTTC	CASSHSKEPGANYGYTF
15	NA	many	TRBV7-2	TRBJ1-2	TGTGCCAGCAGCTTAGAGAGGAGTTCGAGCTCAGGCTACACCTTC	CASSLERSSSSGYTF
14	NA	many	TRBV6-6	TRBJ1-5	TGTGCCAGCAGTTACCCAGGGGTAGGACAGCCCCAGCATTTT	CASSYPGVGQPQHF
15	NA	NA	TRBV18	TRBJ1-1	TGTGCCAGCTCACCACCACCGAGCATGAACACTGAAGCTTTCTTT	CASSPPPSMNTEAFF
12	TRBD1	many	TRBV20-1	TRBJ2-7	TGCAGTGCTAGCCACAGGGGCCACGAGCAGTACTTC	CSASHRGHEQYF
17	TRBD2	NA	TRBV10-3	TRBJ2-2	TGTGCCATCACCGGGACTAGCGGGAGGGCCAGCACCGGGGAGCTGTTTTTT	CAITGTSGRASTGELFF
16	TRBD2	NA	TRBV5-1	TRBJ2-1	TGCGCCAGCAGCTCGGGACTAGCGGGGGGGCCGCGGGAGCAGTTCTTC	CASSSGLAGGPREQFF
17	TRBD2	NA	TRBV9	TRBJ2-2	TGTGCCAGCAGCGTAGCTGGGCTAGCGGGACACACCGGGGAGCTGTTTTTT	CASSVAGLAGHTGELFF
13	NA	NA	TRBV24-1	TRBJ2-7	TGTGCCGCCAGTGACCCGTTATCCTACGAGCAGTACTTC	CAASDPLSYEQYF
18	TRBD2	many	TRBV7-8	TRBJ2-1	TGTGCCAGCAGCTTTACCGGTCGTCTCGGGAGGGCGTACAATGAGCAGTTCTTC	CASSFTGRLGRAYNEQFF
14	NA	many	TRBV20-1	TRBJ2-3	TGCAGTGCTCCGGGGGCGGGCGGCACAGATACGCAGTATTTT	CSAPGAGGTDTQYF
16	NA	few	TRBV5-1	TRBJ1-4	TGCGCCAGCAGCTTGGCCAGGCAGACTCTTAATGAAAAACTGTTTTTT	CASSLARQTLNEKLFF
15	TRBD1	NA	TRBV25-1	TRBJ2-1	TGTGCCAGCAGTGAATTCGGGACAGGGTACAATGAGCAGTTCTTC	CASSEFGTGYNEQFF
15	TRBD1	NA	TRBV19	TRBJ2-2	TGTGCCAGCCTCCGGGACAGGGGTAACACCGGGGAGCTGTTTTTT	CASLRDRGNTGELFF